This is a list of T cell receptor beta chains from one sample in a study of T cell repertoires in cytomegalovirus infection. TCRdb re-called the reads through MiXCR, storing one row per CDR3 protein. The repertoire holds about 180,000 distinct CDR3 sequences, with 15% to 20% as singletons. Sequenced: CD8+ T cells from PBMCs. The receptors shown here come from a human donor in good health (CMV status not recorded). Some clones in this sample may be carry-over from other donors' samples. CDR3s include the opening cysteine and the closing phenylalanine or tryptophan. The order of the fields is V gene, clone size, J gene, D gene, CDR3 DNA, CDR3 protein. The D gene is left open where the match is weak. Size is stated for part of the rows, as once, few or many counts, or as a class when the clone is expanded.

v_gene: TRBV2; abundance: few; j_gene: TRBJ1-1; d_gene: .; CDR3nt: TGTGCCAGCAGTGAAGTATACGGGAACACTGAAGCTTTCTTT; CDR3aa: CASSEVYGNTEAFF
v_gene: TRBV6-6; abundance: .; j_gene: TRBJ1-1; d_gene: .; CDR3nt: TGTGCCAGCAGTCCCTACACAGGCATGAACACTGAAGCTTTCTTT; CDR3aa: CASSPYTGMNTEAFF
v_gene: TRBV5-1; abundance: few; j_gene: TRBJ1-5; d_gene: TRBD1; CDR3nt: TGCGCCAGCAGCCCGGAACAGGGGCTAACGGGACCCCAGCATTTT; CDR3aa: CASSPEQGLTGPQHF
v_gene: TRBV20-1; abundance: medium-sized; j_gene: TRBJ2-7; d_gene: TRBD2; CDR3nt: TGCAGTGCGCGGATGACTAGCAACATCCGGCGGGAGCAGTACTTC; CDR3aa: CSARMTSNIRREQYF
v_gene: TRBV24-1; abundance: .; j_gene: TRBJ2-1; d_gene: .; CDR3nt: TGTGCCACCAGTGATCTAGGGGATGAGCAGTTCTTC; CDR3aa: CATSDLGDEQFF
v_gene: TRBV25-1; abundance: few; j_gene: TRBJ1-6; d_gene: .; CDR3nt: TGTGCCAGCAGTCCGGCGGGGGCATCCTATAATTCACCCCTCCACTTT; CDR3aa: CASSPAGASYNSPLHF
v_gene: TRBV7-9; abundance: .; j_gene: TRBJ1-2; d_gene: .; CDR3nt: TGTGCCAGCAGCCAACAGGGAATCAGAGGTGGCCGTCATGGCTACACCTTC; CDR3aa: CASSQQGIRGGRHGYTF
v_gene: TRBV6-2/TRBV6-3; abundance: .; j_gene: TRBJ2-6; d_gene: .; CDR3nt: TGTGCCAGCAGCGACCGATGGAACCGGCACTCTGGGGCCAACGTCCTGACTTTC; CDR3aa: CASSDRWNRHSGANVLTF
v_gene: TRBV28; abundance: many; j_gene: TRBJ1-6; d_gene: TRBD1; CDR3nt: TGTGCCAGCAGTTTAGGGACAGGGTATACCTCACCCCTCCACTTT; CDR3aa: CASSLGTGYTSPLHF
v_gene: TRBV6-1; abundance: .; j_gene: TRBJ1-5; d_gene: TRBD1; CDR3nt: TGTGCCAGCAGCTTCCTGGGACAGGGGGATCAGCCCCAGCATTTT; CDR3aa: CASSFLGQGDQPQHF
v_gene: TRBV6-5; abundance: .; j_gene: TRBJ2-5; d_gene: .; CDR3nt: TGTGCCAGCAGCCCGGGACGGTCCCAAGAGACCCAGTACTTC; CDR3aa: CASSPGRSQETQYF
v_gene: TRBV28; abundance: many; j_gene: TRBJ2-3; d_gene: .; CDR3nt: TGTGCCAGCAGTTCCCCGCTACCTGGGGATACGCAGTATTTT; CDR3aa: CASSSPLPGDTQYF
v_gene: TRBV9; abundance: .; j_gene: TRBJ1-1; d_gene: .; CDR3nt: TGTGCCAGCAGCGTAGGGGGGGCGCAAGGGGAAGCTTTCTTT; CDR3aa: CASSVGGAQGEAFF
v_gene: TRBV29-1; abundance: .; j_gene: TRBJ2-2; d_gene: .; CDR3nt: TGCAGCGTTGATGGGGGGACCGGGGAGCTGTTTTTT; CDR3aa: CSVDGGTGELFF
v_gene: TRBV7-2; abundance: few; j_gene: TRBJ2-1; d_gene: .; CDR3nt: TGTGCCAGCAGACTCTCCCCGACGGTGGAGGAGAAGGACAATGAGCAGTTCTTC; CDR3aa: CASRLSPTVEEKDNEQFF
v_gene: TRBV7-2; abundance: few; j_gene: TRBJ1-6; d_gene: .; CDR3nt: TGTGCCAGCAGCTTAACCTCGAATTCACCCCTCCACTTT; CDR3aa: CASSLTSNSPLHF
v_gene: TRBV4-2; abundance: few; j_gene: TRBJ2-3; d_gene: TRBD1; CDR3nt: TGTGCCAGCAGCCCCTCCGGGACAGCATTCACAGATACGCAGTATTTT; CDR3aa: CASSPSGTAFTDTQYF
v_gene: TRBV7-6; abundance: .; j_gene: TRBJ2-1; d_gene: .; CDR3nt: TGTGCCAGCAGCTTAGATCCCCTCAATGAGCAGTTCTTC; CDR3aa: CASSLDPLNEQFF
v_gene: TRBV7-2; abundance: many; j_gene: TRBJ2-1; d_gene: .; CDR3nt: TGTGCCAGCAGCACGACCTCAGGGGATGAGCAGTTCTTC; CDR3aa: CASSTTSGDEQFF
v_gene: TRBV5-4; abundance: .; j_gene: TRBJ2-7; d_gene: TRBD2; CDR3nt: TGTGCCAGCAGCTCTACTAGCGGGGGCCTATACTACTACGAGCAGTACTTC; CDR3aa: CASSSTSGGLYYYEQYF
v_gene: TRBV9; abundance: .; j_gene: TRBJ1-6; d_gene: TRBD1; CDR3nt: TGTGCCAGCAGCGAACGGGACAGGCTTGTTTCACCCCTCCACTTT; CDR3aa: CASSERDRLVSPLHF
v_gene: TRBV7-2; abundance: .; j_gene: TRBJ1-1; d_gene: TRBD1; CDR3nt: TGTGCCAGCAGCTCCACCAGGGGGCTGGGGGCTTTCTTT; CDR3aa: CASSSTRGLGAFF
v_gene: TRBV20-1; abundance: .; j_gene: TRBJ2-5; d_gene: .; CDR3nt: TGCAGTGCTAGTGCGAGCGGGCAAGAGACCCAGTACTTC; CDR3aa: CSASASGQETQYF
v_gene: TRBV7-2; abundance: .; j_gene: TRBJ2-7; d_gene: .; CDR3nt: TGTGCCAGCAGCTCGGACCGGGATCACAAGGACGAGCAGTACTTC; CDR3aa: CASSSDRDHKDEQYF
v_gene: TRBV27; abundance: few; j_gene: TRBJ1-1; d_gene: .; CDR3nt: TGTGCCAGCAGTGTGGACTCCGGGAACACTGAAGCTTTCTTT; CDR3aa: CASSVDSGNTEAFF
v_gene: TRBV28; abundance: .; j_gene: TRBJ2-5; d_gene: .; CDR3nt: TGTGCCAGCAGTTCGCCCCTCAAACAGGGCTGGGGCCAAGAGACCCAGTACTTC; CDR3aa: CASSSPLKQGWGQETQYF
v_gene: TRBV18; abundance: .; j_gene: TRBJ2-2; d_gene: .; CDR3nt: TGTGCCAGCGTTACCGAGGCGGTCCGCACCGGGGAGCTGTTTTTT; CDR3aa: CASVTEAVRTGELFF
v_gene: TRBV12-3/TRBV12-4; abundance: few; j_gene: TRBJ2-6; d_gene: TRBD1; CDR3nt: TGTGCCAGCATTACAGGGGTTGCAGGGGCCAACGTCCTGACTTTC; CDR3aa: CASITGVAGANVLTF
v_gene: TRBV20-1; abundance: few; j_gene: TRBJ2-5; d_gene: .; CDR3nt: TGCAGTGCTTCAGATTCTCGAGAGACCCAGTACTTC; CDR3aa: CSASDSRETQYF
v_gene: TRBV11-2; abundance: .; j_gene: TRBJ2-7; d_gene: .; CDR3nt: TGTGCCAGCAGTGCAGGGGCAGCCTACGAGCAGTACTTC; CDR3aa: CASSAGAAYEQYF
v_gene: TRBV20-1; abundance: .; j_gene: TRBJ2-1; d_gene: TRBD2; CDR3nt: TGCAGTGCTATGGGACTAGCGGTCTACAATGAGCAGTTCTTC; CDR3aa: CSAMGLAVYNEQFF
v_gene: TRBV27; abundance: .; j_gene: TRBJ2-1; d_gene: .; CDR3nt: TGTGCCAGCAGTTTATCGTATGGTGGCCTTCAGTTCTTC; CDR3aa: CASSLSYGGLQFF
v_gene: TRBV9; abundance: few; j_gene: TRBJ2-7; d_gene: .; CDR3nt: TGTGCCAGCAGCGTAGCGCCAGCAGGTTACGAGCAGTACTTC; CDR3aa: CASSVAPAGYEQYF
v_gene: TRBV6-1; abundance: few; j_gene: TRBJ1-1; d_gene: .; CDR3nt: TGTGCCAGCTGGATGGCGAACACTGAAGCTTTCTTT; CDR3aa: CASWMANTEAFF
v_gene: TRBV5-1; abundance: .; j_gene: TRBJ2-1; d_gene: .; CDR3nt: TGCGCCAGCAGCTTGGTGGGGTACCGACATAGCAGCTCCTACAATGAGCAGTTCTTC; CDR3aa: CASSLVGYRHSSSYNEQFF
v_gene: TRBV6-2/TRBV6-3; abundance: .; j_gene: TRBJ2-2; d_gene: TRBD1; CDR3nt: TGTGCCAGCAGTTACCCGGGACAGGGGGCCCCGAACACCGGGGAGCTGTTTTTT; CDR3aa: CASSYPGQGAPNTGELFF
v_gene: TRBV29-1; abundance: once; j_gene: TRBJ1-1; d_gene: .; CDR3nt: TGCAGCGTGGGGGTTTACCCTGAAGCTTTCTTT; CDR3aa: CSVGVYPEAFF
v_gene: TRBV28; abundance: few; j_gene: TRBJ1-5; d_gene: .; CDR3nt: TGTGCCAGCAGGTCCCAGCCCCGGGATCAGCCCCAGCATTTT; CDR3aa: CASRSQPRDQPQHF
v_gene: TRBV27; abundance: .; j_gene: TRBJ2-7; d_gene: .; CDR3nt: TGTGCCAGCAGTTTATCGGCAGGGTTGGGGAACGGGCAGTACTTC; CDR3aa: CASSLSAGLGNGQYF
v_gene: TRBV7-9; abundance: few; j_gene: TRBJ2-5; d_gene: .; CDR3nt: TGTGCCAGCAGCTTCGAGGGAACAGGGACCCAGTACTTC; CDR3aa: CASSFEGTGTQYF
v_gene: TRBV27; abundance: .; j_gene: TRBJ1-4; d_gene: .; CDR3nt: TGTGCCAGCAGCTCTCAGGGTGTTCGGGATGAAAAACTGTTTTTT; CDR3aa: CASSSQGVRDEKLFF
v_gene: TRBV14; abundance: few; j_gene: TRBJ1-1; d_gene: .; CDR3nt: TGTGCCAGCAGCCAAGATCTTGGGGCTGAGGGCACTGAAGCTTTCTTT; CDR3aa: CASSQDLGAEGTEAFF
v_gene: TRBV7-9; abundance: few; j_gene: TRBJ2-1; d_gene: .; CDR3nt: TGTGCCAGCAGCTACGATTTGGGTCCCTACAATGAGCAGTTCTTC; CDR3aa: CASSYDLGPYNEQFF
v_gene: TRBV6-4; abundance: many; j_gene: TRBJ2-2; d_gene: .; CDR3nt: TGTGCCAGCAGTGACACTAGCACCGGGGAGCTGTTTTTT; CDR3aa: CASSDTSTGELFF
v_gene: TRBV14; abundance: few; j_gene: TRBJ1-1; d_gene: TRBD1; CDR3nt: TGTGCCAGCAGCCGACAGGGTGGCACTGAAGCTTTCTTT; CDR3aa: CASSRQGGTEAFF
v_gene: TRBV4-1; abundance: .; j_gene: TRBJ1-1; d_gene: .; CDR3nt: TGCGCCAGCAGCCCAGAGGTACAGACTGAAGCTTTCTTT; CDR3aa: CASSPEVQTEAFF
v_gene: TRBV7-8; abundance: few; j_gene: TRBJ1-5; d_gene: .; CDR3nt: TGTGCCAGCAGCTCCGGACAGCTCAATCAGCCCCAGCATTTT; CDR3aa: CASSSGQLNQPQHF
v_gene: TRBV6-2/TRBV6-3; abundance: .; j_gene: TRBJ2-7; d_gene: TRBD1; CDR3nt: TGTGCCAGCACTCGAACAGGGGTCTACGAGCAGTACTTC; CDR3aa: CASTRTGVYEQYF
v_gene: TRBV24-1; abundance: .; j_gene: TRBJ2-1; d_gene: TRBD1; CDR3nt: TGTGCCACCAGTGATTTCCGACAGGGAGTAGGCGATGAGCAGTTCTTC; CDR3aa: CATSDFRQGVGDEQFF
v_gene: TRBV6-2/TRBV6-3; abundance: few; j_gene: TRBJ1-5; d_gene: TRBD1; CDR3nt: TGTGCCAGCAGGCGTGGGACAGGGGATCAGCCCCAGCATTTT; CDR3aa: CASRRGTGDQPQHF
v_gene: TRBV7-2; abundance: few; j_gene: TRBJ1-2; d_gene: TRBD1; CDR3nt: TGTGCCAGCAGCTTATTGTTGGGACAGGGCTATGGCTACACCTTC; CDR3aa: CASSLLLGQGYGYTF
v_gene: TRBV5-8; abundance: .; j_gene: TRBJ2-3; d_gene: TRBD1; CDR3nt: TGTGCCAGCAGCCCAGGACAGGAAGGCCCCCACACAGATACGCAGTATTTT; CDR3aa: CASSPGQEGPHTDTQYF
v_gene: TRBV6-6; abundance: once; j_gene: TRBJ2-5; d_gene: TRBD2; CDR3nt: TGTGCCAGCAGTTACCTCGGCGCGGGGGGGCTCCAAGAGACCCAGTACTTC; CDR3aa: CASSYLGAGGLQETQYF
v_gene: TRBV7-2; abundance: .; j_gene: TRBJ1-2; d_gene: .; CDR3nt: TGTGCCAGCAGCTTAGGGATGGGACTAACTAACTATGGCTACACCTTC; CDR3aa: CASSLGMGLTNYGYTF
v_gene: TRBV7-9; abundance: .; j_gene: TRBJ1-4; d_gene: .; CDR3nt: TGTGCCAGCAGCTCACAGGGAGTAGGAGCAACTAATGAAAAACTGTTTTTT; CDR3aa: CASSSQGVGATNEKLFF